One TCR beta chain is described in this entry. Its antigen is unidentified. Random hexamers were used to reverse transcribe roughly 0.5 to 1 ug of RNA. The CDR3 of TCR beta was amplified by immunoSEQ multiplex PCR across 54 Vbeta and 13 Jbeta. TCRdb recomputed calls from the immunoSEQ multiplex PCR reads with MiXCR, one row per CDR3 protein. The table shows approximately 200,000 distinct CDR3 sequences, with around 93% occurring only once. The sample belongs to a study of CD8 T cells in Susac syndrome. Whole-study findings and limits: Only a relatively small number of individuals were included in the TCR sequencing and HLA analysis.

Trimming left V 4 bases short and J 4 bases short, with 13 bases between. CDR1 is MGHRA and CDR2 is YSYEKL in the germline V gene. The CDR3 length is 14 residues. TEMRA cells were FACS-enriched, with CD8+ and CD4+ T cells isolated negatively. The rearrangement links TRBV4-1 to TRBJ1-2, with D unclear. Sequenced: CD4+ T cells from PBMCs. The TCR originated in a human donor with multiple sclerosis. CDR3 protein: CASSRSGTGYGYTF. The CDR3 nucleotides are TGCGCCAGCAGCCGGAGCGGCACCGGCTATGGCTACACCTTC.